This record concerns one TCR beta chain sequence. Its specificity is not known. This sample stems from a study of blood T cells in healthy people across ages. General study findings and limits: Older age went with lower TCR beta diversity per million T cells, in a roughly linear way. Calculation of diversity from one million T cells yielded estimates considered to be underestimates.

The second PCR ran about 6 to 11 cycles with a sample-barcoded 5' primer and J-beta primers. MiXCR, applied by TCRdb to the 5' RACE reads, yields one record per CDR3 protein. The sample contains roughly 1,000,000 distinct CDR3 sequences, almost 25% of which appear only once. Germline CDR1 is LGHNA and CDR2 is YNFKEQ. Losses at the gene ends were 3 bases for V and 3 bases for J; bases not matched to a gene: 8. This CDR3 region has 16 residues. Extractions gave at least 5 micrograms of total RNA per sample. These data also formed part of another study, on T cells of mothers and their children. That work adds: Unrelated mother-child pairs always had slightly, but never significantly, lower normalized overlap than related pairs.

The sequencing input was blood. The clonotype was recovered from a girl aged 2 to 9 in good health. The chain is built from TRBV4-2 and TRBJ2-1; 7 bases align to TRBD1. CDR3 in amino acids: CASSHAGQEFYNEQFF. The CDR3 DNA follows: TGTGCCAGCAGCCACGCAGGACAGGAGTTCTACAATGAGCAGTTCTTC.